This T cell receptor beta chain was identified in a study of T cell responses to AZD1222 COVID-19 vaccine. This CDR3 contains 15 residues. CDR1 and CDR2 (germline): SGHKS, YYEKEE (reference sequence). V shed 2 bases, J shed 4 bases, and the junction held 7 bases outside the gene matches. The repertoire was sequenced with immunoSEQ multiplex PCR; TCRdb's copy has only in-frame clones and lacks some. The repertoire has under 250,000 clones, under 95% of them found once; the top ten carry roughly 1%. This TCR was recovered from an adult in good health. V and J are TRBV5-5 and TRBJ2-7, with 9 bases fitting TRBD1. The material sequenced was peripheral blood, taken on day 0 of MenACWY control vaccination. CDR3 bases: TGTGCCAGCAGCTTAGTCGGGACAGGGCTTTACGAGCAGTACTTC. The encoded protein is CASSLVGTGLYEQYF.